These 17 T cell receptor beta chains originate from one sample sequenced in a study of T cell repertoires in cytomegalovirus infection. TCRdb fed the reads into MiXCR, producing one record per CDR3 protein. This sample has roughly 920,000 distinct CDR3 sequences, with approximately 33% found just once. These receptors' targets are unknown. The sequencing here drew on cultured CD8+ T cells from PBMCs, taken from culture after CMV antigen stimulation. Source of these receptors: a human donor in good health (CMV status not recorded). Some clones in this sample may be carry-over from other donors' samples.

The chain carries TRBV29-1 and TRBJ1-3, with TRBD1 identical over 7 bases. CDR1 is SQVTM and CDR2 is ANQGSEA in the germline V gene. CDR3 length equals 16 residues. V was clipped by 0 bases and J by 1 base; unmatched bases: 6. The CDR3 loop is CSVEDLPGGSGNTIYF. The CDR3 DNA follows: TGCAGCGTTGAAGATCTTCCAGGGGGATCTGGAAACACCATATATTTT.

This clonotype has only a few counts. The chain has TRBV5-4 and TRBJ2-3; 8 positions agree with TRBD2. Trimming removed 4 bases from V and 1 base from J; junction bases left unmatched: 8. CDR3 size: 16 residues. Germline lookup yields CDR1 SGHNT and CDR2 YYREEE (reference sequence). CDR3 amino acids: CASSRLGAGGTDTQYF. The CDR3 nucleotides read TGTGCCAGCAGCCGCTTAGGAGCGGGGGGCACAGATACGCAGTATTTT.

This clonotype came up a few times. The V gene is TRBV5-1, the J gene TRBJ1-2; 9 nucleotides agree with TRBD1. The germline CDR1 and CDR2 sequences are SGHRS and YFSETQ. V shed 4 bases, J shed 3 bases, and the junction held 10 bases outside the gene matches. CDR3 size: 16 residues. This CDR3 is CASSEDRGGGYYGYTF. The CDR3 DNA sequence: TGCGCCAGCAGCGAGGACAGGGGAGGGGGCTACTATGGCTACACCTTC.

The chain joins TRBV2 to TRBJ2-7; D gene uncertain. The CDR3 extends over 12 amino acids. Germline CDR1 SNHLY, CDR2 FYNNEI. The V and J ends lost 8 bases and 0 bases respectively, with 8 bases between them. CDR3 coding DNA: TGTGCCAGCCTGGACCGCTCCTACGAGCAGTACGTC. This gives the protein CASLDRSYEQYV.

This clonotype has more than one count but fewer than ten. V is TRBV7-2 and J is TRBJ2-7, with D unresolved. V lost 2 bases and J lost 4, with 12 bases in between. The CDR3 contains 14 residues. Germline lookup yields CDR1 SGHTA and CDR2 FQGNSA. Here the CDR3 reads CASSLLPLPYEQYV. CDR3 in DNA: TGTGCCAGCAGCTTACTCCCTCTTCCGTACGAGCAGTACGTC.

Comments on this clonotype: Since a much larger clone is just one base distant, this may be a read error. The chain links TRBV7-6 to TRBJ1-1, with D maybe TRBD1 (5 bases). Germline lookup yields CDR1 SGHVS and CDR2 FNYEAQ. The CDR3 covers 14 residues. In DNA form, the CDR3 reads TGTGTCAGCAGCTTGGGGGGGGGAAATGCTGAAGCTTTCTTT. As protein: CVSSLGGGNAEAFF.

V is TRBV4-2 and J is TRBJ2-5; D could derive from TRBD1 or TRBD2 (5 bases each). Deletions cut 4 bases from V and 3 bases from J, with 27 bases between. This CDR3 contains 19 residues. CDR1 and CDR2 from the germline V gene are LGHNA and YNFKEQ. The CDR3 region has the DNA TGTGCCAGCAGCCCTGAGCAGTATCCCGAGAAACTGGGGGAAGAGACCCAGTACTTC. Protein: CASSPEQYPEKLGEETQYF.

The sample holds a few counts of this clonotype. The rearrangement links TRBV6-5 to TRBJ2-7; D uncertain. This CDR3 spans 13 amino acids. V shed 0 bases and J shed 6 bases, with 9 bases lying between them. Germline CDR1 MNHEY, CDR2 SVGAGI. CDR3 region: CASSYSIRAEQYV. The CDR3 DNA sequence: TGTGCCAGCAGTTACTCGATCCGGGCCGAGCAGTACGTC.

The chain uses TRBV10-3 and TRBJ2-1; 12 positions agree with TRBD2. Germline CDR1 and CDR2: ENHRY and SYGVKD. CDR3 length equals 15 residues. The V segment lost 6 bases and the J segment 5 bases; nucleotides outside the gene matches: 5. CDR3 amino acids: CAIRTSGGKDNEQFF. CDR3 bases: TGTGCCATCAGGACTAGCGGGGGAAAGGACAATGAGCAGTTCTTC.

The sample holds a few counts of this clonotype. The chain uses TRBV12-5 and TRBJ2-4; D is perhaps TRBD2 (6 bases). CDR1 and CDR2 (germline): LGHNT, FRNRAP. The CDR3 has 13 amino acids. Trimming left V 0 bases short and J 8 bases short, with 8 bases between. CDR3 sequence (DNA): TGTGCTAGTGGTTTGGTACGCGGGGACATTCAGTACTTC. Amino acids: CASGLVRGDIQYF.

V is TRBV20-1 and J is TRBJ1-2; maybe TRBD1 (6 bases). The CDR3 consists of 15 residues. Deletions cut 5 bases from V and 2 bases from J, with 18 bases between. CDR1 and CDR2 from the germline V gene are DFQATT and SNEGSKA (reference sequence). The CDR3 nucleotides read TGCAGTGCTCACCCCCCGGGACAACCGAACTATGGCTACACCTTC. Translating gives CSAHPPGQPNYGYTF.

This clonotype was picked up a small number of times. This chain links TRBV10-2 with TRBJ2-7, with TRBD1 as a possible D gene (6 bases). Trimming cost V 8 bases and J 3 bases, with 17 bases left between them. The CDR3 consists of 14 residues. The V gene's germline CDR1 is WSHSY and CDR2 SAAADI. The CDR3 is CASGTLDRLYEQYF. The CDR3 nucleotides read TGCGCCAGCGGTACCCTCGACAGGCTCTACGAGCAGTACTTC.

The gene calls are TRBV15 and TRBJ1-2; D is uncertain. There are 12 residues in the CDR3. Looked up from germline, CDR1 is LNHNV and CDR2 is YYDKDF (reference sequence). V lost 4 bases to trimming and J lost 3 bases, with 6 bases between them. CDR3 nucleotide sequence: TGTGCCACCAGCAAGGGAGACTATGGCTACACCTTC. As protein: CATSKGDYGYTF.

The chain couples TRBV20-1 to TRBJ2-7, with TRBD2 matching 12 bases. There are 17 residues in the CDR3. CDR1 is DFQATT and CDR2 is SNEGSKA in the germline V gene (reference sequence). The CDR3 loop is CSAIGWTSGEHTYEQYV. The CDR3 nucleotides read TGCAGCGCAATAGGGTGGACTAGCGGGGAACACACCTACGAGCAGTACGTC.

This clonotype came up a few times. The chain couples TRBV28 to TRBJ2-7, with 10 nucleotides matching TRBD1. The germline V gene has CDR1 MDHEN and CDR2 SYDVKM. This CDR3 is 15 amino acids long. With V trimmed by 5 bases and J by 6 bases, 10 bases remained unmatched. The CDR3 DNA is TGTGCCAGCAGTGCTCCGGGACAGGGGTTCTTCGAGCAGTACGTC. Translating gives CASSAPGQGFFEQYV.

In nucleotides, the CDR3 is TGTGCCAGCAGTTCCAACGGGAGAGTGGATAGGGAGGCAGATACGCAGTATTTT. Its protein product is CASSSNGRVDREADTQYF. The chain is built from TRBV7-6 and TRBJ2-3; possible D gene TRBD2, 6 bases. Germline loops: CDR1 SGHVS, CDR2 FNYEAQ. V lost 6 bases and J 4 bases, leaving 26 bases between the germline ends. The CDR3 consists of 18 residues. The whole variable domain, remainder taken from reference TRBV7-6 and TRBJ2-3, is GAGVSQSPRYKVTKRGQDVALRCDPISGHVSLYWYRQALGQGPEFLTYFNYEAQQDKSGLPNDRFSAERPEGSISTLTIQRTEQRDSAMYRCASSSNGRVDREADTQYFGPGTRLTVL.

The sample holds a few counts of this clonotype. The chain employs TRBV10-2 and TRBJ1-1, with D possibly matching TRBD1 (5 bases). Germline V gene sequence: CDR1 WSHSY, CDR2 SAAADI. V was clipped by 8 bases and J by 4 bases, with 5 bases between them. This CDR3 comprises 10 residues. The CDR3 region is CASGTTEAFF. CDR3 bases: TGCGCCAGCGGGACCACTGAAGCTTTCTTT.